This T cell receptor (beta chain) was sequenced in a study of cytomegalovirus exposure and HLA in healthy donors. Points from the study as a whole: Per a prior analysis, the majority of TCR beta V segments were productive roughly 90% or roughly 30% of the time.

Concerning this clone: The antigen is unknown.

Trimming pared 6 bases from V and 1 base from J, leaving 4 bases between. This CDR3 spans 11 amino acids. The germline V gene has CDR1 LNHDA and CDR2 SQIVND (reference sequence). The PCR was carried out with 60 Vbeta primers and 13 Jbeta primers. TCRdb's table, derived via immunoSEQ multiplex PCR, lists solely in-frame clones and lacks some. The profile shows about 150,000 clones, roughly 85% of them singletons. The TCR was taken from a male donor in good health and CMV-seronegative. The gene calls are TRBV19 and TRBJ2-7; D is unresolved. Input material: PBMCs. CDR3 amino acids: CASSYSYEQYF. The CDR3 DNA sequence: TGTGCCAGTAGCTATTCCTACGAGCAGTACTTC.